This T cell receptor (beta chain) is from a study of identical twins. Notes on the study in general: A lower insertion count was a feature of abundant cord blood beta clonotypes, with no such feature in memory repertoires.

This clonotype appeared a few times. The antigen is undetermined. A template switching step contributed a universal primer site, while unique molecular identifiers were present in the cDNA. TCRdb called the 5' RACE reads again in MiXCR, with one record for every CDR3 protein. Here the sample spans 450,000 or so distinct CDR3 sequences, 13% to 15% being singletons. CDR3 length: 12 residues. V shed 4 bases and J shed 0 bases, with 5 bases lying between them. CDR1 and CDR2 (germline): DFQATT, SNEGSKA (reference sequence). The sample also formed part of further work on yellow fever vaccine responses in identical twins.

The sequence was collected from a woman aged 18-30 years in good health. The genes are TRBV20-1 and TRBJ2-3, with D hard to call. The sequenced sample was CD4+ T cells sorted from blood. CDR3 sequence (DNA): TGCAGTGCTATAGTGAGCACAGATACGCAGTATTTT. This codes for CSAIVSTDTQYF.